This T cell receptor beta chain came from a study of early T cells in non-severe SARS-CoV-2 infection. General observations from the study: Private and CD4 specificities were missed by VDJdb matching, which favored anti-spike CD8 responses.

For this clonotype: Its antigen is undetermined.

Unique molecular identifier tags were affixed to discrete cDNA molecules. Each CDR3 protein is one row after TCRdb ran MiXCR on the 5' RACE reads. Among over 95,000 distinct CDR3 sequences listed, approximately 17% were seen once. Germline V lookup: CDR1 SGHTA, CDR2 FQGNSA. V was clipped by 5 bases and J by 2 bases; unmatched bases: 2. This CDR3 spans 15 amino acids. This sequence joins TRBV7-2 and TRBJ2-3; TRBD2 aligns across 12 bases. Sequencing input: whole blood. The sequence derives from an adult who was a healthcare worker with PCR-confirmed SARS-CoV-2 infection or an uninfected control (not recorded which). This CDR3 is CASSTSGGNTDTQYF. In DNA form, the CDR3 reads TGTGCCAGCAGCACTAGCGGGGGGAACACAGATACGCAGTATTTT.